This TCR beta chain was sequenced in a study of blood T cell repertoires in COVID-19 (TCRdb year 2020). Context from the whole study: Collaborator samples came from the United States, Italy and Spain and covered acute and convalescent phases of COVID-19. The sample metadata nearly always contained a de-identified subject ID, COVID-19 status, age in years and sex. Deeply sampled blood TCRbeta repertoires from subjects exposed to, actively infected with, or recovered from COVID-19 were included in the dataset. Where available, HLA class I and class II types were obtained from metadata supplied by the sample provider rather than from assay-based typing. The repertoires were released in a freely available public database intended as a resource for research on the immune response to SARS-CoV-2. Samples came from the ongoing ImmuneRACE study (first 160 participants) plus 1,254 subjects from 6 global collaborators. The material from the prospective study consisted of cDNA or gDNA derived from T cells, B-cell-depleted T cells, or PBMCs.

Study-wide findings and limitations: How much clinical and demographic metadata was included differed by source and by participant, and the metadata was provided uncurated.

Whole blood was collected in K2EDTA tubes by collaborating institutions according to the institutions' own protocols. Collaborator samples were shipped for TCRbeta analysis as frozen whole blood, isolated PBMCs, or DNA extracted from either sample type. With respect to this clone: This receptor's antigen is unknown. No much larger clone exists at a distance of one base, and base qualities are not known.

The CDR3 holds 14 amino acids from the cysteine to the phenylalanine. CDR3 DNA is the only sequence kept; it has 42 bases, read in frame from the first base. Sequences SGDLS (CDR1) and YYNGEE (CDR2) are obtained from the germline V gene. V has 4 bases trimmed and J has 5 bases trimmed; junction bases matching no gene number 6. The immunoSEQ Assay, a bias-controlled multiplex PCR, was used to amplify TCRbeta CDR3 regions from genomic DNA. The authors processed their data as follows. The number of nucleated cells in each sample was estimated from the amplification of reference gene primers within the assay. Sequence reads were collapsed and filtered to measure the absolute abundance of every unique TCRbeta CDR3 rearrangement. For each sample, productive Simpson clonality was calculated as the square root of Simpson's diversity index across productive rearrangements. Imported from immuneACCESS, the table was reduced by TCRdb to in-frame sequences with V and J called. These copies leave out some clones; in studies compared against another copy, an unresolved V gene accounts for under half, and the cause of the remainder is not known. V, J and clone size are taken as reported in that table, and D and trimming were inferred from the DNA itself. The sample records some 89,000 clones, about nine tenths of which are singletons. Jointly, the top ten make up 1.5% to 2% of the sample.

The sequence derives from a man in his sixties with acute or convalescent COVID-19. Sequenced input: peripheral blood. The chain employs TRBV9 and TRBJ1-1, and 9 bases in between align with TRBD1. DNA sequence: TGTGCCAGCAGCCCCCCGGGACAGGGAACTGAAGCTTTCTTT. This encodes CASSPPGQGTEAFF.